This entry is about one TCR beta chain. Mismatch with germline at one junction end may stem from a read error. The CDR3 is 11 residues long. Germline CDR1 is MGHDK and CDR2 is SYGVNS. The time point: patch test 3, about 24 weeks after DPC sensitization. Sample treatment: therapeutic diphenylcyclopropenone sensitization with weekly scalp DPC. The data were obtained in a study of human T cells and chemical hapten exposure. Study at large: A patient group, mainly female, showed alopecia areata, totalis or universalis.

As processed by the authors: Sample-level TCR yields exhibited a median of about 91,000, with a range of 23,224 to 690,600. TCRdb fed the RACE reads into MiXCR, producing one record per CDR3 protein. The V and J calls come from TCRdb's annotation, not from the publication. The sample lists around 200,000 distinct CDR3 sequences; approximately 26% were seen once. The TCR was taken from a middle-aged woman with alopecia areata. Some clones in this sample may be carry-over from other donors' samples. The sample in question was whole blood, obtained in connection with sensitization to the hapten diphenylcyclopropenone (DPC). V usage is TRBV25-1 and J usage is TRBJ2-7, with D perhaps matching TRBD1 (6 bases). The CDR3: CASSELGQSVF. The CDR3 DNA reads as TGTGCCAGCAGTGAACTTGGACAGTCCGTTTTC.